The rows below give T cell receptor beta chains drawn from one sample of a study of blood T cell repertoires in COVID-19. Assay: immunoSEQ multiplex PCR; the TCRdb copy retains only in-frame clones and omits some. The sample yields some 45,000 clones, less than 85% seen once. Sample: peripheral blood. These receptor sequences come from a man between 60 and 70 years old with acute or convalescent COVID-19. CDR3s leave out the opening cysteine and the closing phenylalanine or tryptophan.

v_gene: TRBV11-2
j_gene: TRBJ2-5
CDR3aa: ASSHGKAVQETQY

v_gene: TRBV28
j_gene: TRBJ1-5
CDR3aa: ASSLGQGLNQPQH

v_gene: TRBV4-1
j_gene: TRBJ2-7
CDR3aa: ASSQGPATYEQY

v_gene: TRBV29-1
j_gene: TRBJ1-2
CDR3aa: SVGDREYNGYT

v_gene: TRBV2
j_gene: TRBJ1-5
CDR3aa: ASSGPYQRPQH

v_gene: TRBV4-3
j_gene: TRBJ1-2
CDR3aa: ASSHDNAPDGYT

v_gene: TRBV6-5
j_gene: TRBJ2-7
CDR3aa: ASKQGGLADYEQY

v_gene: TRBV6-5
j_gene: TRBJ1-1
CDR3aa: ASSYRTGDTEAF

v_gene: TRBV6-2/TRBV6-3
j_gene: TRBJ2-3
CDR3aa: ASSLLAGGTDTQY

v_gene: TRBV11-2
j_gene: TRBJ2-5
CDR3aa: ASSYRTSDQETQY

v_gene: TRBV7-9
j_gene: TRBJ1-1
CDR3aa: ASSRDYSNTEAF

v_gene: TRBV27
j_gene: TRBJ1-3
CDR3aa: AIPGGFGSGNTIY

v_gene: TRBV5-6
j_gene: TRBJ2-7
CDR3aa: ASSFDGAYEQY

v_gene: TRBV5-1
j_gene: TRBJ2-5
CDR3aa: ASSLGSAQQETQY

v_gene: TRBV6-2/TRBV6-3
j_gene: TRBJ2-7
CDR3aa: ASRYQGYSSYEQY

v_gene: TRBV7-2
j_gene: TRBJ1-5
CDR3aa: ASSLDRGNQPQH

v_gene: TRBV29-1
j_gene: TRBJ1-1
CDR3aa: SVPQGITEAF

v_gene: TRBV19
j_gene: TRBJ2-4
CDR3aa: ASSIGGAATKNIQY

v_gene: TRBV11-2
j_gene: TRBJ2-7
CDR3aa: ASSPLTGGLYEQY

v_gene: TRBV24-1
j_gene: TRBJ2-2
CDR3aa: ATSDLGPGQVNTGELF

v_gene: TRBV5-1
j_gene: TRBJ2-3
CDR3aa: ASRVLPTHADTQY

v_gene: TRBV6-5
j_gene: TRBJ1-5
CDR3aa: ASSYVAGYQPQH

v_gene: TRBV19
j_gene: TRBJ1-4
CDR3aa: ASSPGQREKLF